The next 30 T cell receptor beta chains were all read from a single sample in a study of T-cell reconstitution after alpha-beta-depleted transplantation in children (dated by TCRdb to the mid-2010s). The sample's treatment or condition label, in plain terms: allogeneic hematopoietic cell transplantation with graft depleted of TCRalphabeta T cells and CD19 B cells. Library creation used PCR. The sequencer was an Illumina HiSeq 2500. To normalize quantification of the TCRbeta repertoire, the TCR libraries were built with molecular barcoding that relied on unique molecular identifiers. TCRdb handled the public reads itself, with Q25 trimming in fastp and clone calling in MiXCR, and kept productive beta chains. Rows matching on CDR3 protein sequence are summarized as one entry with the most common DNA and genes. In this sample the table shows hundreds of thousands of distinct CDR3 sequences, approximately 14% of which occur a single time. Clones ranked in the top ten supply approximately 0.8% of the sample.

The specimen was PBMCs, collected before TCRalphabeta/CD19-depleted stem cell transplant. Receptors were obtained from a girl between 2 and 10 years old with congenital amegakaryocytic thrombocytopenia, due to receive a stem cell transplant.

This rearrangement joins TRBV20-1 to TRBJ1-1, with D uncertain. The germline V and J ends were trimmed by 1 base and 7 bases, with 10 bases remaining between them. From germline, CDR1 is DFQATT and CDR2 SNEGSKA (reference sequence). The CDR3 contains 12 residues. The CDR3 DNA is TGCAGTGCTAGAGGTCAACGGGATGAAGCTTTCTTT. Translated: CSARGQRDEAFF.

A few counts support this clonotype. This chain links TRBV7-9 with TRBJ2-6; D is uncertain. Between the trimmed V and J ends, which lost 1 base and 2 bases, there was a span of 9 bases. Germline values: CDR1 SEHNR, CDR2 FQNEAQ (reference sequence). There are 16 residues in the CDR3. CDR3 sequence (DNA): TGTGCCAGCAGCTTAGGACGGCCGGCTGGGGCCAACGTCCTGACTTTC. Protein: CASSLGRPAGANVLTF.

This clonotype showed up many times. The chain is built from TRBV12-3 or TRBV12-4 and TRBJ2-3; 7 nucleotides agree with TRBD1. The CDR3 contains 16 residues. V was clipped by 5 bases and J by 1 base; unmatched bases: 9. The CDR3 protein is CASSILQGSGTDTQYF. In DNA, the CDR3 is TGTGCCAGCAGTATCCTACAGGGGAGCGGCACAGATACGCAGTATTTT.

This clonotype was counted between two and nine times. J is TRBJ2-7 and V is TRBV14; D ambiguous. Germline-derived CDR1 and CDR2 are SGHDN and FVKESK. CDR3 length: 14 amino acids. Trimming took 4 bases from V and 5 from J, leaving 15 bases between them. The CDR3 DNA follows: TGTGCCAGCAGCCCCTGGGATCCTTTACACGAGCAGTACTTC. This gives the protein CASSPWDPLHEQYF.

Only a few counts were recorded for this clonotype. The CDR3 here is CASSLGFGQGDEQYF. CDR3 sequence (DNA): TGTGCCAGCAGCTTAGGGTTCGGACAGGGGGACGAGCAGTACTTC. V is TRBV7-7 and J is TRBJ2-7; 10 nucleotides match TRBD1. The ends lost 1 base at V and 5 bases at J; junction bases unmatched: 5. The CDR3 totals 15 residues. Germline-derived CDR1 and CDR2 are SSHAT and FNYEAQ (reference sequence).

J is TRBJ1-2 and V is TRBV10-3, with 9 bases that match TRBD1. CDR3 length: 11 amino acids. Germline V lookup: CDR1 ENHRY, CDR2 SYGVKD. The junction had 3 bases not matched to a gene; V was cut back by 11 bases and J by 5 bases. Here the CDR3 DNA reads TGTGCCGTCGGGACAGGGTATGGCTACACCTTC. This gives the protein CAVGTGYGYTF.

This clonotype appeared once. This rearrangement joins TRBV5-1 to TRBJ1-2; 11 nucleotides match TRBD1. Trimming at V came to 9 bases and at J to 7 bases, leaving 11 bases not matched to a gene. The CDR3 is 14 amino acids. The germline V gene has CDR1 SGHRS and CDR2 YFSETQ. The CDR3 DNA is TGCGCCACAAGGACAGGGGGCAAGGATAGTGGCTACACCTTC. Amino acids: CATRTGGKDSGYTF.

The chain couples TRBV11-2 to TRBJ2-2; 13 nucleotides agree with TRBD2. Germline lookup yields CDR1 SGHAT and CDR2 FQNNGV. Trimming removed 5 bases from V and 3 bases from J; junction bases left unmatched: 9. The CDR3 consists of 18 residues. In DNA form, the CDR3 reads TGTGCCAGCAGCCCGCGGACTAGCGGGAGACTCGACACCGGGGAGCTGTTTTTT. It is translated as CASSPRTSGRLDTGELFF.

This clonotype was detected ten times or more. The rearrangement joins TRBV5-1 to TRBJ2-7; D is possibly TRBD2 (5 bases). The V gene lost 2 bases and the J gene lost 0 bases, with 21 bases spanning the gap. Germline loops: CDR1 SGHRS, CDR2 YFSETQ. The CDR3 length is 18 residues. CDR3 protein: CASSFSVREVMSSYEQYF. In DNA form, the CDR3 reads TGCGCCAGCAGCTTTTCAGTTCGGGAAGTAATGAGCTCCTACGAGCAGTACTTC.

This clonotype was counted between two and nine times. The CDR3 sequence is CASSSRQGASNEQFF. The DNA of the CDR3 is TGTGCCAGCAGCTCTAGACAGGGGGCGAGTAATGAGCAGTTCTTC. The rearrangement uses TRBV7-9 and TRBJ2-1, with 10 bases identical to TRBD1. J lost 7 bases, V lost 4 bases, and 7 bases had no gene match. Germline-derived CDR1 and CDR2 are SEHNR and FQNEAQ (reference sequence). The CDR3 runs to 15 residues.

The chain couples TRBV28 to TRBJ2-7; D gene ambiguous. Germline V gene lookup returns CDR1 MDHEN and CDR2 SYDVKM. V lost 4 bases and J lost 9, with 16 bases in between. The CDR3 spans 13 residues. The CDR3 DNA reads as TGTGCCAGCAGTTCCCAGGTGCCAAAAGGGCAGTACTTC. Translated: CASSSQVPKGQYF.

This chain uses TRBV20-1 with TRBJ2-7; 10 positions match TRBD2. This CDR3 contains 14 residues. Germline V gives CDR1 DFQATT, CDR2 SNEGSKA (reference sequence). The J segment lost 3 bases and the V segment lost 4 bases, leaving 6 bases of the junction unmatched. The CDR3: CSATQREGLYEQYF. The CDR3 DNA reads TGCAGTGCTACCCAGCGGGAGGGCCTCTACGAGCAGTACTTC.

Ten or more counts support this clonotype. The genes are TRBV9 and TRBJ2-6; no reliable D call. This CDR3 region has 15 residues. CDR1 is SGDLS and CDR2 is YYNGEE in the germline V gene. The germline V and J ends were trimmed by 0 bases and 4 bases, with 8 bases remaining between them. CDR3 sequence (DNA): TGTGCCAGCAGCGTAGGGGCTTTCGGGGCCAACGTCCTGACTTTC. This codes for CASSVGAFGANVLTF.

This clonotype occurred many times. The chain carries TRBV5-1 and TRBJ2-7; 7 bases line up with TRBD2. CDR3 size: 15 residues. CDR1 is SGHRS, CDR2 YFSETQ, per germline. V dropped 4 bases and J dropped 7; count of bases not matched to a gene: 14. CDR3: CASSETSGGRSEQYF. In nucleotides, the CDR3 is TGCGCCAGCAGCGAAACTTCTGGCGGGAGAAGTGAGCAGTACTTC.

In the case of this clonotype: This may arise from a read error, as a much more abundant clone is one base away. This chain joins TRBV20-1 and TRBJ2-1; D is ambiguous. The V and J ends lost 0 bases and 5 bases respectively, with 17 bases between them. This CDR3 contains 16 residues. In germline, CDR1 is DFQATT, CDR2 SNEGSKA (reference sequence). The CDR3 here is CSARDGERIGDNEQFF. The CDR3 bases are TGCAGTGCTAGAGATGGTGAGAGAATCGGAGACAATGAGCAGTTCTTC.

This clonotype was counted many times. This rearrangement joins TRBV6-1 to TRBJ2-7; no definite D call. The CDR3 sequence is 15 residues long. Trimming removed 6 bases at V and 1 base at J, with 16 bases between. The V gene's germline CDR1 is MNHNS and CDR2 SASEGT. For the CDR3, the DNA is TGTGCCAGCAGAAGGGCCGTCCCATTTTCCTACGAGCAGTACTTC. Amino acid sequence: CASRRAVPFSYEQYF.

This chain's CDR3 is CSLSRRGQETQYF. The CDR3 region has the DNA TGCAGTCTGTCGCGTCGGGGCCAAGAGACCCAGTACTTC. The V and J genes are TRBV20-1 and TRBJ2-5; TRBD2 might be the D (5 bases). Germline V gene sequence: CDR1 DFQATT, CDR2 SNEGSKA (reference sequence). The CDR3 has 13 residues. The germline V and J ends were trimmed by 8 bases and 1 base, with 14 bases remaining between them.

The chain carries TRBV5-1 and TRBJ2-3, with a weak D call TRBD2 (5 bases). The CDR3 runs to 14 residues. Germline assignment: CDR1 SGHRS and CDR2 YFSETQ. The V end was cut by 3 bases, the J end by 2 bases, with 10 bases between. This CDR3 is CASSWQEVTDTQYF. CDR3 bases: TGCGCCAGCAGCTGGCAGGAGGTCACAGATACGCAGTATTTT.

This clonotype was seen many times. This sequence joins TRBV20-1 and TRBJ1-2, with D unclear. The germline V gene has CDR1 DFQATT and CDR2 SNEGSKA (reference sequence). The CDR3 spans 15 residues. Between the trimmed V and J ends, which lost 5 bases and 4 bases, there was a span of 20 bases. CDR3 region: CSAPYTSTEGYGYTF. The CDR3, as DNA: TGCAGTGCTCCATACACCTCAACAGAGGGCTATGGCTACACCTTC.

V usage is TRBV3-1 and J usage is TRBJ1-1; no definite D call. The length of the CDR3 is 15 residues. From germline, CDR1 is LGHDT and CDR2 YNNKEL (reference sequence). V was pared by 0 bases and J by 0 bases, with 8 bases between. The DNA of the CDR3 is TGTGCCAGCAGCCAAGAACCCGGGCTGAACACTGAAGCTTTCTTT. It specifies CASSQEPGLNTEAFF.

The chain joins TRBV5-1 to TRBJ1-2, with TRBD1 as a possible D gene (5 bases). The ends were cut back, 4 bases at V and 6 bases at J, with 19 bases in the middle. The CDR3 extends over 15 amino acids. Germline-derived CDR1 and CDR2 are SGHRS and YFSETQ. The DNA of the CDR3 is TGCGCCAGCAGCATCCGGGACTCCCTCAGGGATGGCTACACCTTC. This gives the protein CASSIRDSLRDGYTF.

This clonotype has a count of ten or more. This sequence joins TRBV27 and TRBJ2-1; TRBD2 agrees at 10 bases. Trimming at V came to 5 bases and at J to 9 bases, leaving 10 bases not matched to a gene. Germline values: CDR1 MNHEY, CDR2 SMNVEV (reference sequence). This CDR3 region has 15 residues. CDR3 amino acids: CASSPSASGSPEQFF. CDR3 coding DNA: TGTGCCAGCAGTCCATCTGCTAGCGGGAGTCCTGAGCAGTTCTTC.

This clonotype has more than one count but fewer than ten. V and J are TRBV20-1 and TRBJ2-7, with D maybe TRBD1 (6 bases). V shed 3 bases and J shed 3 bases, with 9 bases lying between them. Per germline, CDR1 DFQATT and CDR2 SNEGSKA (reference sequence). This CDR3 contains 12 residues. CDR3 loop: CSARNRDYEQYF. The CDR3 DNA sequence: TGCAGTGCTAGGAACAGGGACTACGAGCAGTACTTC.

At least ten counts were recorded for this clonotype. This rearrangement joins TRBV7-9 to TRBJ2-7; a weak D match, TRBD1 (6 bases). This CDR3 spans 14 amino acids. Germline values: CDR1 SEHNR, CDR2 FQNEAQ (reference sequence). The ends were cut back, 4 bases at V and 2 bases at J, with 12 bases in the middle. CDR3 sequence: CASSYKTGTYEQYF. Here the CDR3 DNA reads TGTGCCAGCAGCTATAAGACAGGTACCTACGAGCAGTACTTC.

This clonotype was observed at least ten times. V is TRBV3-1 and J is TRBJ2-7; D could derive from TRBD1 or TRBD2 (6 bases each). Germline V gene sequence: CDR1 LGHDT, CDR2 YNNKEL (reference sequence). This CDR3 region has 16 residues. V lost 0 bases and J 1 base, leaving 13 bases between the germline ends. CDR3 bases: TGTGCCAGCAGCCAAGATCTGGGGGGCAGTTCCTACGAGCAGTACTTC. Protein product: CASSQDLGGSSYEQYF.

This clonotype has at least ten counts. This rearrangement joins TRBV29-1 to TRBJ2-7; 13 bases are shared with TRBD2. The J segment lost 4 bases and the V segment lost 6 bases, leaving 6 bases of the junction unmatched. CDR1 is SQVTM, CDR2 ANQGSEA, per germline. The CDR3 spans 14 residues. The CDR3 sequence: CSVDGLAGVYEQYF. In nucleotides, the CDR3 is TGCAGCGTAGATGGACTAGCGGGAGTTTACGAGCAGTACTTC.

This clonotype was seen a handful of times. This chain joins TRBV5-6 and TRBJ2-1, with TRBD1 matching 7 bases. Germline V lookup: CDR1 SGHDT, CDR2 YYEEEE. CDR3 size: 16 residues. Trimming took 3 bases from V and 0 from J; bases not matched to a gene: 6. Written as DNA, the CDR3 is TGTGCCAGCAGCTACCGGACAGGTTCCTCCTACAATGAGCAGTTCTTC. It encodes CASSYRTGSSYNEQFF.

This clonotype was seen more than once but under ten times. V is TRBV6-1 and J is TRBJ2-3; no firm D call. The CDR3 loop spans 13 amino acids. V was cut by 3 bases and J by 6 bases, with 10 bases left in between. CDR1 is MNHNS, CDR2 SASEGT, per germline. DNA for the CDR3: TGTGCCAGCAGTGATGGGTTGCAGGATACGCAGTATTTT. Protein product: CASSDGLQDTQYF.

This clonotype was seen a handful of times. V and J are TRBV7-6 and TRBJ2-1; tentative D call: TRBD2 (6 bases). The V gene's germline CDR1 is SGHVS and CDR2 FNYEAQ. V was trimmed by 3 bases and J by 0 bases, leaving 15 bases between them. This CDR3 is 17 amino acids long. The DNA for the CDR3 is TGTGCCAGCAGCTTGTTCCCACGGGGGAGCTCCTACAATGAGCAGTTCTTC. Translating gives CASSLFPRGSSYNEQFF.

This clonotype has at least ten counts. The V and J genes are TRBV12-3 or TRBV12-4 and TRBJ2-5; D is ambiguous. The V and J ends lost 1 base and 2 bases respectively, with 11 bases between them. There are 15 residues in the CDR3. The CDR3 DNA reads as TGTGCCAGCAGTTTAGGGATTGGCAGACAAGAGACCCAGTACTTC. Its protein is CASSLGIGRQETQYF.